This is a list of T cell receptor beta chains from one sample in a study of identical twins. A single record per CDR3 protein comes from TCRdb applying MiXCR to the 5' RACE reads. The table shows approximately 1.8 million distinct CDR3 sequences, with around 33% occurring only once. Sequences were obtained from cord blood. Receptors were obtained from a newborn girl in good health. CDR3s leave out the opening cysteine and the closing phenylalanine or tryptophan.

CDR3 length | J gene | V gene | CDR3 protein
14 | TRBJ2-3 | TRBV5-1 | ASSPRTSGGANTQY
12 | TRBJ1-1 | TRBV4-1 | ASSHLTENTEAF
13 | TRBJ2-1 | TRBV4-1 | ASSQLVFSKGGQF
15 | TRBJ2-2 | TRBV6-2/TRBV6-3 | ASSQGSGRPNTGELF
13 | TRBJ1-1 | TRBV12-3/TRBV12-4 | ASSLRRPGGPEAF
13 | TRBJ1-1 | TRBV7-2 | ASSLGGAQYTEAF
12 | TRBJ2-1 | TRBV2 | ASFDRGPYNEQF
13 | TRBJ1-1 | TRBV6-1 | ASSDRAVLNTEAF
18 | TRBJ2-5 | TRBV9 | ASSVGTSGRYLGGNNEQY
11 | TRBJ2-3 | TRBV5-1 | ASSLMSGDTQY
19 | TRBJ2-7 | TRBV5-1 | ASSPNLRDRTSGRRYNEQY
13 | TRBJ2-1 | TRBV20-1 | SARDTWAARGEQF
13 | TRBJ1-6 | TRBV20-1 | SARAFYSTGSPLH
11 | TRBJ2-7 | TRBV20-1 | SAPPLLASEQY
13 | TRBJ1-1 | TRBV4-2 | ASSQDPAGNTEAF
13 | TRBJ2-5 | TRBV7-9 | ASSFGTGGEETQY
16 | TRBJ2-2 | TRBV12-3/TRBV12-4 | ASSLRPSGGVITGELF
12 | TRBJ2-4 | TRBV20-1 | SARTGTGGVKQY
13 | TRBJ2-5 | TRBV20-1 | SANPGGGVQETQY
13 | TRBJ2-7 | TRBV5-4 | ASSPLSGKGYEQY
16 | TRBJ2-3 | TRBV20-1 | SARDRGPAGPNTDTQY
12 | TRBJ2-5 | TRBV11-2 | ASSLVRQGETQY
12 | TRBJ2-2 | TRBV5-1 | ASSLYGTGGELF
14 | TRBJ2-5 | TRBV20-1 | SARDPTSGLLETQY
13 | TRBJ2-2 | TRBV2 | ASSADRGGAGELF
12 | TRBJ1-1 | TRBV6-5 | ASSWGQGGTEAF
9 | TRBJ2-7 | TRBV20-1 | SAKQDYEQY
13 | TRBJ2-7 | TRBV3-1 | ASSQEDWRSYEQY
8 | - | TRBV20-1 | SVKNYEQY
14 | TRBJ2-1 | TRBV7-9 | ASSNPLTSGIGEQF
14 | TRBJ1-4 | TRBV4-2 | ASSRPDREQVEKLF